These 18 T cell receptor beta chains share one sample of origin, sequenced in a study of CD8+CD57+ T cells in acquired aplastic anemia (dated 2018 in TCRdb). The sequencer was an Illumina HiSeq 2000. Genomic DNA was used as template for profiling of TCR beta VDJ combinations and CDR3 sequences. The raw public data were reprocessed by TCRdb itself: fastp quality trimming at Q25, MiXCR clonotype calling, in-frame beta chains only. CDR3 protein duplicates are merged, each entry listing the most common genes and DNA. In all, the sample holds about 62,000 distinct CDR3 sequences, and 50% to 70% of those were seen once. The ten most abundant clones make up under 2.5% of the sample. The sequenced material came from sorted CD4+, CD8+, or CD8+CD57+ T cells (not recorded which) from PBMCs. These receptors all stem from a human donor in good health, serving as a control.

Turning to this clonotype: The CDR3 end shows no conserved phenylalanine or tryptophan, and so a read error is likely. The J gene is TRBJ2-3, the V gene TRBV7-9; D is unresolved. This CDR3 has 13 amino acids. Trimming cost V 3 bases and J 4 bases, with 8 bases left between them. CDR1 and CDR2 (germline): SEHNR, FQNEAQ (reference sequence). CDR3 in amino acids: CASSFASPDTQYL. CDR3 nucleotides: TGTGCCAGCAGCTTCGCCAGCCCAGATACGCAGTATCTT.

This chain links TRBV2 with TRBJ1-1; 7 nucleotides line up with TRBD1. V was pared by 4 bases and J by 1 base, with 3 bases of the junction left unmatched. The CDR3 is 14 amino acids. Germline values: CDR1 SNHLY, CDR2 FYNNEI. The chain's CDR3 is CASSGDSSNTEAFF. As DNA, the CDR3 is TGTGCCAGCAGTGGGGACAGTTCGAACACTGAAGCTTTCTTT.

The chain joins TRBV5-1 to TRBJ1-6, with TRBD1 matching 10 bases. The CDR3 runs 15 residues. J lost 6 bases, V lost 4 bases, and 4 bases had no gene match. Germline V gives CDR1 SGHRS, CDR2 YFSETQ. The CDR3, as DNA: TGCGCCAGCAGCGTCGGACAGGGGGGTAATTCACCCCTCCACTTT. Translated: CASSVGQGGNSPLHF.

The chain links TRBV20-1 to TRBJ1-6; possible D gene TRBD1, 6 bases. The CDR3 covers 16 residues. Germline V gene sequence: CDR1 DFQATT, CDR2 SNEGSKA (reference sequence). Deletions cut 5 bases from V and 9 bases from J, with 23 bases between. The CDR3 here is CSALRTGIIESSPLHF. DNA of the CDR3: TGCAGTGCTCTCCGCACAGGGATAATCGAGAGTTCACCCCTCCACTTT.

The chain links TRBV20-1 to TRBJ2-2, with D unresolved. Germline assignment: CDR1 DFQATT and CDR2 SNEGSKA (reference sequence). The CDR3 runs 13 residues. V gave up 6 bases and J gave up 7 bases, with 15 bases separating them. For the CDR3, the DNA is TGCAGTGCCCCTGGCCTCGAGGACGGGGAGCTGTTTTTT. Translating it yields CSAPGLEDGELFF.

CDR3 bases: TGTGCCAGCAGCTTAGTTTGGGAGAACTATGGCTACACCTTC. Encoded protein: CASSLVWENYGYTF. V and J are TRBV7-9 and TRBJ1-2; D is unclear. CDR3 size: 14 residues. Per the germline V gene, CDR1 is SEHNR and CDR2 is FQNEAQ (reference sequence). The ends were cut back, 1 base at V and 2 bases at J, with 8 bases in the middle.

This clonotype has ten or more counts. V and J are TRBV28 and TRBJ2-7; D is uncertain. Between the trimmed V and J ends, which lost 5 bases and 2 bases, there was a span of 13 bases. Germline CDR1 MDHEN, CDR2 SYDVKM. The CDR3 spans 14 residues. CDR3 protein: CASSPFRAAYEQYF. Here the CDR3 DNA reads TGTGCCAGCAGTCCCTTCCGGGCGGCCTACGAGCAGTACTTC. The full variable domain, rest sourced from reference TRBV28 and TRBJ2-7, is DVKVTQSSRYLVKRTGEKVFLECVQDMDHENMFWYRQDPGLGLRLIYFSYDVKMKEKGDIPEGYSVSREKKERFSLILESASTNQTSMYLCASSPFRAAYEQYFGPGTRLTVT.

The chain uses TRBV20-1 and TRBJ2-3; no firm D call. V lost 0 bases and J lost 0, with 13 bases in between. From germline, CDR1 is DFQATT and CDR2 SNEGSKA (reference sequence). This CDR3 has 16 amino acids. CDR3 sequence reads: CSARDRSRLSTDTQYF. The CDR3 DNA reads as TGCAGTGCTAGAGATAGGTCCAGGCTAAGCACAGATACGCAGTATTTT.

V and J are TRBV20-1 and TRBJ2-3; TRBD2 aligns across 7 bases. Trimming took 2 bases from V and 4 from J; bases not matched to a gene: 9. Germline V CDR1 and CDR2: DFQATT, SNEGSKA (reference sequence). This CDR3 contains 15 residues. CDR3 DNA: TGCAGTGCTAGACAGGGTACAACTAGCGCAGATACGCAGTATTTT. Translating it yields CSARQGTTSADTQYF.

In this sample, this clonotype turned up many times. CDR3 sequence reads: CATLDQGGQPQHF. CDR3 nucleotide sequence: TGTGCCACCTTAGACCAGGGAGGTCAGCCCCAGCATTTT. The V and J genes are TRBV6-1 and TRBJ1-5, with D possibly matching TRBD1 (5 bases). This CDR3 is built from 13 residues. V gave up 10 bases and J gave up 6 bases, with 16 bases separating them. Germline V gene sequence: CDR1 MNHNS, CDR2 SASEGT.

This chain joins TRBV7-9 and TRBJ1-4; 7 nucleotides match TRBD1. There are 15 residues in the CDR3. The germline CDR1 and CDR2 sequences are SEHNR and FQNEAQ (reference sequence). V trimming: 3 bases; J trimming: 8 bases; junction bases outside the gene matches: 9. The CDR3 sequence: CASSFRQGEGEKLFF. In nucleotides, the CDR3 is TGTGCCAGCAGCTTCCGACAGGGTGAAGGGGAAAAACTGTTTTTT. The full variable domain, its missing parts supplied by reference TRBV7-9 and TRBJ1-4, is DTGVSQNPRHKITKRGQNVTFRCDPISEHNRLYWYRQTLGQGPEFLTYFQNEAQLEKSRLLSDRFSAERPKGSFSTLEIQRTEQGDSAMYLCASSFRQGEGEKLFFGSGTQLSVL.

The chain employs TRBV2 and TRBJ1-2; possible D gene TRBD1, 5 bases. Germline V lookup: CDR1 SNHLY, CDR2 FYNNEI. The CDR3 totals 14 residues. V was clipped by 3 bases and J by 2 bases, with 10 bases between them. The CDR3 DNA reads as TGTGCCAGCAGTGATGCGGGACCCAACTATGGCTACACCTTC. Amino acid sequence: CASSDAGPNYGYTF.

In this sample, this clonotype turned up many times. The rearrangement links TRBV2 to TRBJ1-4; D is unresolved. This CDR3 is built from 15 residues. Germline V gene data show CDR1 as SNHLY and CDR2 as FYNNEI. Trimming left V 6 bases short and J 0 bases short, with 11 bases between. In DNA form, the CDR3 reads TGTGCCAGCAGACCTTCGACTGCAACTAATGAAAAACTGTTTTTT. This encodes CASRPSTATNEKLFF.

There are a few counts of this clonotype. The J gene is TRBJ2-2, the V gene TRBV2; 8 nucleotides align to TRBD1. The CDR3 runs 13 residues. Trimming took 6 bases from V and 4 from J; bases not matched to a gene: 1. Germline V gene lookup returns CDR1 SNHLY and CDR2 FYNNEI. For the CDR3, the DNA is TGTGCCAGCAGAGACAGGGGCACCGGGGAGCTGTTTTTT. Amino acid sequence: CASRDRGTGELFF.

This clonotype rates as medium-sized. V usage is TRBV10-2 and J usage is TRBJ1-2; D may be TRBD1 (5 bases). The CDR3 has 15 amino acids. The germline V and J ends were trimmed by 0 bases and 3 bases, with 11 bases remaining between them. Germline CDR1 and CDR2: WSHSY and SAAADI. The CDR3 here is CASSESEGLYYGYTF. CDR3 DNA sequence: TGCGCCAGCAGTGAGTCTGAGGGGCTCTACTATGGCTACACCTTC.

Remarks on this clonotype: Since a much larger clone is just one base distant, this may be a read error. No conserved phenylalanine or tryptophan is present at the end of the CDR3, so a read error is the likely explanation. V usage is TRBV18 and J usage is TRBJ1-2, with 7 bases identical to TRBD1. The CDR3 totals 17 residues. Per the germline V gene, CDR1 is KGHSH and CDR2 is LQKENI. V dropped 0 bases and J dropped 2; count of bases not matched to a gene: 9. The CDR3 DNA follows: TGTGCCAGCTCACCACCGATCGCCTCGACAGGGAACTATGGCTACACCCTC. As protein: CASSPPIASTGNYGYTL.

V gene TRBV29-1 combines with J gene TRBJ2-7; 9 bases match TRBD1. V lost 4 bases, J lost 6 bases, and 4 bases stayed unmatched. Germline-derived CDR1 and CDR2 are SQVTM and ANQGSEA. This CDR3 has 12 amino acids. CDR3 bases: TGCAGCGTTGGGGACAGGGTTGGCGAGCAGTACTTC. As protein: CSVGDRVGEQYF.

Ten or more counts support this clonotype. The CDR3 region has the DNA TGTGCCAGCAGCCCTTACCCGGGGGGAGCTTTCTTT. Encoded protein: CASSPYPGGAFF. V is TRBV14 and J is TRBJ1-1; a possible D gene is TRBD1 (5 bases). CDR3 length: 12 residues. Per germline, CDR1 SGHDN and CDR2 FVKESK. Trimming removed 4 bases at V and 10 bases at J, with 13 bases between.